This is a list of T cell receptor beta chains from one sample in a study of human T cells and chemical hapten exposure. TCRdb processed the RACE reads anew with MiXCR; each CDR3 protein has one entry. The sample lists around 69,000 distinct CDR3 sequences, 8.5% to 9% occurring once. The source material was whole blood, sampled in connection with sensitization to the hapten diphenylcyclopropenone (DPC). The origin of the receptors is a woman aged 45-59 years with alopecia areata. Some clones in this sample may be carry-over from other donors' samples. The CDR3 runs from the conserved cysteine through the conserved F or W. A D gene is named only where the DNA matches it firmly. Clone size is shown for a subset of rows, as once, few, many or a class of expanded clone.

clone_size	j_call	v_call	cdr3_length	d_call	cdr3_nt	cdr3_aa
many	TRBJ1-5	TRBV28	16	-	TGTGCCAGCAGTCCAATCGGCGTAGGGGAAAATCAGCCCCAGCATTTT	CASSPIGVGENQPQHF
-	TRBJ2-7	TRBV20-1	15	TRBD1	TGCAGTGCTAGAGATTCCGGGACAGGGCCCTACGAGCAGTACTTC	CSARDSGTGPYEQYF
once	TRBJ1-2	TRBV7-2	15	-	TGTGCCAGCAGCTTAGCGCAGGAAGGGTTCTCTGGCTACACCTTC	CASSLAQEGFSGYTF
many	TRBJ2-5	TRBV21-1	12	-	TGTGCCAGGCCGGGACAGGGGAAGACCCAGTACTTC	CARPGQGKTQYF
-	TRBJ1-5	TRBV5-5	15	-	TGTGCCAGCAGCTTAGGCCCGAATAGCAATCAGCCCCAGCATTTT	CASSLGPNSNQPQHF
many	TRBJ2-6	TRBV12-3/TRBV12-4	15	-	TGTGCCAGCAGTTTCCCCCTCTCTGGGGCCAACGTCCTGACTTTC	CASSFPLSGANVLTF
-	TRBJ2-3	TRBV2	16	TRBD2	TGTGCCAGCACCTTTTGGACTAGCGACCGCACAGATACGCAGTATTTT	CASTFWTSDRTDTQYF
many	TRBJ1-1	TRBV12-3/TRBV12-4	14	-	TGTGCCAGCAGTCAGGGGCCCGTATCACCTGAAGCTTTCTTT	CASSQGPVSPEAFF
-	TRBJ2-3	TRBV20-1	14	-	TGCAGTGCTAGTGGCCGCGGGGCCACAGATACGCAGTATTTT	CSASGRGATDTQYF
-	TRBJ2-1	TRBV7-6	13	-	TGTGCCAGCGGCGGGATTAACGCGCGGGAGCAGTTCTTC	CASGGINAREQFF
-	TRBJ2-3	TRBV29-1	14	-	TGCAGCGTACGCCCCAGGGAGAGCACAGATACGCAGTATTTT	CSVRPRESTDTQYF
many	TRBJ2-7	TRBV6-2/TRBV6-3	13	TRBD2	TGTGCCAGCAACCGACTAGCGGAGTACGAGCAGTACTTC	CASNRLAEYEQYF
many	TRBJ1-1	TRBV12-3/TRBV12-4	16	-	TGTGCCAGCAGTTTGGGGGGGCCGGTAGGGAACACTGAAGCTTTCTTT	CASSLGGPVGNTEAFF
few	TRBJ2-3	TRBV5-1	15	TRBD2	TGCGCCAGCAGCTTGGGACTAGCCATCACAGATACGCAGTATTTT	CASSLGLAITDTQYF